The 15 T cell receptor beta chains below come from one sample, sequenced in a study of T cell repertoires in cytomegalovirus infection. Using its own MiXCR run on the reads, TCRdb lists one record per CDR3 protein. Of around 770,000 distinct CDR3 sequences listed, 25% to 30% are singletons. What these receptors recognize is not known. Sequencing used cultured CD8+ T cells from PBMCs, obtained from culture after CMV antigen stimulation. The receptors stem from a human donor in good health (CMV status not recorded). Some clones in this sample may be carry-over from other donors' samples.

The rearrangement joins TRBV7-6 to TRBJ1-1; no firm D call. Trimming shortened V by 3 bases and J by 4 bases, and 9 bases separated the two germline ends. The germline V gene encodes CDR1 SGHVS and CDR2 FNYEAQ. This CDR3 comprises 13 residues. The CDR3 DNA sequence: TGTGCCAGCAGCTTGGAAGGGCTCACTGAAGCTTTCTTT. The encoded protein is CASSLEGLTEAFF.

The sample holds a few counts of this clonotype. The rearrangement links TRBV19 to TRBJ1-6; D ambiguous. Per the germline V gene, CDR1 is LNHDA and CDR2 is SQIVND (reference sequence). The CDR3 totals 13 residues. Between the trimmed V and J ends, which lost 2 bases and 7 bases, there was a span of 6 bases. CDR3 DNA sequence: TGTGCCAGTAGTATAACCGGGAATTCACCCCTCCACTTT. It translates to CASSITGNSPLHF.

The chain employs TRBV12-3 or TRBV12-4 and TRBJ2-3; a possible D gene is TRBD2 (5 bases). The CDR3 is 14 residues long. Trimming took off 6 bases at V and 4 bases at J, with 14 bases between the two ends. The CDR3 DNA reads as TGTGCCAGCAGACCCGGCGGGCCTGCAGATACGCAGTATTTT. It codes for CASRPGGPADTQYF.

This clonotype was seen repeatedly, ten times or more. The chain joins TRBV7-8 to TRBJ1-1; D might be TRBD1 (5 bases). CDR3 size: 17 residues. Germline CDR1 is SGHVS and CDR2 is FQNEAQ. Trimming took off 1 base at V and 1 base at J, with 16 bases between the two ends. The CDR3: CASSLGRSWGSNTEAFF. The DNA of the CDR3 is TGTGCCAGCAGCTTAGGGAGATCTTGGGGGTCGAACACTGAAGCTTTCTTT.

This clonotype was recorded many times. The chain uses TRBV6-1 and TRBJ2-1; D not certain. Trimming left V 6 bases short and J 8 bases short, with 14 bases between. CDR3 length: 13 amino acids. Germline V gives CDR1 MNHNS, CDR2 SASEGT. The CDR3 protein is CASRILVPDEQFF. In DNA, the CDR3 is TGTGCCAGCAGAATCTTAGTTCCGGATGAGCAGTTCTTC.

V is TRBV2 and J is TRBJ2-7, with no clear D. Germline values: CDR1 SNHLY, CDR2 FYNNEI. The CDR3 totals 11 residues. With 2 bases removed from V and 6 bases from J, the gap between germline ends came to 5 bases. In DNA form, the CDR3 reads TGTGCCAGCAGTGAAAGGCTCGAGCAGTACTTC. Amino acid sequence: CASSERLEQYF.

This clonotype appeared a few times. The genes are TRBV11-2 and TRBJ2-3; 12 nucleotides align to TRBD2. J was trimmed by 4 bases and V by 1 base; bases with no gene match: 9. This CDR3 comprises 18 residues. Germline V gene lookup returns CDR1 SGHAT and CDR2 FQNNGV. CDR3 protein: CASSLVLAGGPRSDTQYF. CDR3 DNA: TGTGCCAGCAGCTTAGTTCTAGCGGGGGGGCCTCGTTCAGATACGCAGTATTTT.

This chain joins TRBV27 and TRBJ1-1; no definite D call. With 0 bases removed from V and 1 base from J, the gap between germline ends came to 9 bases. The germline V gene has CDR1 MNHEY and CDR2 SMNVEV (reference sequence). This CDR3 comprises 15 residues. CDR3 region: CASSLSSWRNTEAFF. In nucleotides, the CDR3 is TGTGCCAGCAGTTTATCGAGTTGGCGGAACACTGAAGCTTTCTTT.

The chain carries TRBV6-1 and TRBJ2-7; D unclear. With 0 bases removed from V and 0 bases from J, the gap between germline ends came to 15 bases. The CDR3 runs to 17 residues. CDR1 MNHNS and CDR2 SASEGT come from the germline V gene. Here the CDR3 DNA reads TGTGCCAGCAGTGAAGCTCGGACCCTCATGAGCTCCTACGAGCAGTACTTC. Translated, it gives CASSEARTLMSSYEQYF.

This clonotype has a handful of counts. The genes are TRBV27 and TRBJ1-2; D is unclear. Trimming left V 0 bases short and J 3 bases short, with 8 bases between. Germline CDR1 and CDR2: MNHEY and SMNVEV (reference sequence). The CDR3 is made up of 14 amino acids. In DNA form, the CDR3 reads TGTGCCAGCAGTTTATCGTCAGGTTACTATGGCTACACCTTC. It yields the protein CASSLSSGYYGYTF.

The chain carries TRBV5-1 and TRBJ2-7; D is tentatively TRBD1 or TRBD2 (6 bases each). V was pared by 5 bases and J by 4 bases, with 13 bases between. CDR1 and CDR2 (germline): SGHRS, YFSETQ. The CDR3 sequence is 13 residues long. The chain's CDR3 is CASRPEGGYEQYV. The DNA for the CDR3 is TGCGCCAGCAGACCTGAGGGGGGTTACGAGCAGTACGTC.

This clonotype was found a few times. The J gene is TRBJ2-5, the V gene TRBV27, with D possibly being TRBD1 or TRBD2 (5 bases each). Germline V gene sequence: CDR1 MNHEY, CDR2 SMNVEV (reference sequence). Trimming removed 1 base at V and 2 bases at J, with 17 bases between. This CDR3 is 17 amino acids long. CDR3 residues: CASSLWQPGRQQETQYF. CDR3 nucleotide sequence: TGTGCCAGCAGTTTATGGCAACCGGGACGGCAACAAGAGACCCAGTACTTC.

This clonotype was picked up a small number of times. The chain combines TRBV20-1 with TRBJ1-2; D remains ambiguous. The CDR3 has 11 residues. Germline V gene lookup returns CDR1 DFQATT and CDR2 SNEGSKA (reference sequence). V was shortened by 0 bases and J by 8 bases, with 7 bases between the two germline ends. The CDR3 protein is CSAREGRGYTF. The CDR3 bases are TGCAGTGCTAGAGAGGGGAGGGGCTACACCTTC.

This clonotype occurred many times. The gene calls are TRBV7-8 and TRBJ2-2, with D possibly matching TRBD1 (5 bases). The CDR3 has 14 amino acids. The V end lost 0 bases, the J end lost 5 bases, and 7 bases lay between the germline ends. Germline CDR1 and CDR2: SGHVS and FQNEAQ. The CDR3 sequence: CASSLAQGTGELFF. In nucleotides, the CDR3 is TGTGCCAGCAGCTTAGCCCAGGGAACCGGGGAGCTGTTTTTT.

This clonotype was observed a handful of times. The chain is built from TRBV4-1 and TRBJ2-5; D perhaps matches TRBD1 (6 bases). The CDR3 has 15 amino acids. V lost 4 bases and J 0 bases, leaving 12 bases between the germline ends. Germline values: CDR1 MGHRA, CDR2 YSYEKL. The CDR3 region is CASSPFDRYQETQYF. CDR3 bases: TGCGCCAGCAGCCCCTTCGACAGGTACCAAGAGACCCAGTACTTC.